The TCR beta chain described here comes from a study of OX40 agonist ivuxolimab in advanced cancers. Points from the study as a whole: CD4+ and CD8+ blood T cells expanded clonally by week 6 at 0.1 to 3.0 mg/kg.

The CDR3 has 12 residues. Germline CDR1 reads SGHTA; CDR2 reads FQGNSA. Trimming left V 4 bases short and J 6 bases short, with 4 bases between. Concerning this clone: Antigen: not known.

Assay: immunoSEQ multiplex PCR; the TCRdb copy retains only in-frame clones and omits some. The sample has around 62,000 clones, approximately 82% seen once. The receptor comes from an adult with an advanced solid tumor such as melanoma, head and neck, liver or kidney cancer. Specimen: CD4+ or CD8+ T cells sorted from blood, collected in a trial of the OX40 agonist ivuxolimab. The V gene is TRBV7-2, the J gene TRBJ1-6; D not certain. The DNA of the CDR3 is TGTGCCAGCAGCTATGCTAATTCACCCCTCCACTTT. Amino acids: CASSYANSPLHF.